Listed below are T cell receptor beta chains from one sample, sequenced in a study of T cells in Graves' hyperthyroidism and ophthalmopathy. TCRdb recomputed calls from the multiplex PCR reads with MiXCR, one row per CDR3 protein. Of approximately 700,000 distinct CDR3 sequences listed, about 16% were seen once; the top ten hold approximately 8.4%. The source material was blood. All receptors derive from a man aged 18 to 30 with Graves' hyperthyroidism. CDR3s include the opening cysteine and the closing phenylalanine or tryptophan. A D gene is named only where the DNA matches it firmly. For some rows the clone size is stated as once, few or many, or as a class when expanded; others skip it.

CDR3 protein	CDR3 DNA	D gene	clone size	V gene	J gene
CASSILAGDYEQYF	TGTGCCAGTAGTATATTAGCGGGGGATTACGAGCAGTACTTC	TRBD2	NA	TRBV19	TRBJ2-7
CSARDKTATGELFF	TGCAGTGCTAGAGATAAGACGGCCACCGGGGAGCTGTTTTTT	NA	NA	TRBV20-1	TRBJ2-2
CASRNLGLAGSDTQYF	TGTGCCAGCAGAAACCTCGGACTAGCGGGTTCAGATACGCAGTATTTT	TRBD2	many	TRBV28	TRBJ2-3
CASSSAGLTTDTQYF	TGTGCCAGCAGCTCAGCGGGACTTACCACAGATACGCAGTATTTT	TRBD2	few	TRBV9	TRBJ2-3
CASHGLAGNEQFF	TGTGCCAGCCACGGACTAGCGGGCAATGAGCAGTTCTTC	TRBD2	NA	TRBV2	TRBJ2-1
CASSSWTGGVRNTEAFF	TGTGCCAGCAGCTCATGGACAGGGGGCGTTCGGAACACTGAAGCTTTCTTT	TRBD1	NA	TRBV7-2	TRBJ1-1
CASSGPLAGLSYEQYF	TGTGCCAGCAGTGGCCCCCTAGCGGGACTTTCGTACGAGCAGTACTTC	TRBD2	NA	TRBV2	TRBJ2-7
CASSEGPSNSPLHF	TGTGCCAGCAGTGAGGGCCCGTCGAATTCACCCCTCCACTTT	NA	NA	TRBV2	TRBJ1-6
CASSLTSGMTSYNEQFF	TGTGCCAGCAGTTTAACTAGCGGGATGACTTCCTACAATGAGCAGTTCTTC	TRBD2	NA	TRBV27	TRBJ2-1
CASSLKGNEQYF	TGCGCCAGCAGCTTGAAGGGGAACGAGCAGTACTTC	NA	NA	TRBV5-1	TRBJ2-7
CASSRGLAASTDTQYF	TGTGCCAGCAGCCGCGGACTAGCGGCCAGCACAGATACGCAGTATTTT	TRBD2	many	TRBV28	TRBJ2-3
CASSLVPPRLNF	TGTGCCAGCAGCTTAGTGCCCCCGAGACTCAACTTC	NA	NA	TRBV11-2	TRBJ2-5
CASSQGGDGYTF	TGTGCCAGCAGTCAAGGCGGAGATGGCTACACCTTC	NA	many	TRBV7-9	TRBJ1-2
CASSLFGTGVDGYTF	TGTGCCAGCAGCTTGTTCGGGACAGGGGTAGATGGCTACACCTTC	TRBD1	NA	TRBV7-2	TRBJ1-2
CASQTSGRGSHEQYF	TGTGCCAGCCAGACTAGCGGGAGAGGGTCCCACGAGCAGTACTTC	TRBD2	NA	TRBV27	TRBJ2-7
CASSSPGFFNEQFF	TGTGCCAGCAGCTCACCGGGGTTTTTCAATGAGCAGTTCTTC	NA	many	TRBV6-2/TRBV6-3	TRBJ2-1
CASSLEPSRGETQYF	TGTGCCAGCAGTTTAGAACCCAGTCGAGGCGAGACCCAGTACTTC	NA	many	TRBV28	TRBJ2-5
CSAFRVGEVYEQYF	TGCAGTGCTTTTCGGGTGGGCGAGGTCTACGAGCAGTACTTC	NA	many	TRBV20-1	TRBJ2-7
CASSSFHLNYGYTF	TGTGCCAGCAGTTCATTTCACCTGAACTATGGCTACACCTTC	NA	many	TRBV6-1	TRBJ1-2
CASLSSYEQYF	TGTGCCAGCCTAAGCTCCTACGAGCAGTACTTC	NA	many	TRBV28	TRBJ2-7
CASITRGDYGYTF	TGTGCCAGCATCACCAGGGGGGACTATGGCTACACCTTC	TRBD1	many	TRBV6-1	TRBJ1-2
CASSPRQGGAETQYF	TGTGCCAGCTCACCACGACAGGGAGGGGCAGAGACCCAGTACTTC	NA	few	TRBV18	TRBJ2-5
CASSKTGQGTDTQYF	TGTGCCAGCAGCAAAACTGGACAGGGGACAGATACGCAGTATTTT	TRBD1	many	TRBV11-3	TRBJ2-3
CASSAIDGYTF	TGTGCCAGCAGCGCTATCGATGGCTACACCTTC	NA	few	TRBV9	TRBJ1-2
CASSTDLGPPGELFF	TGTGCCAGCAGTACTGATCTTGGCCCGCCCGGGGAGCTGTTTTTT	NA	few	TRBV6-2/TRBV6-3	TRBJ2-2
CASSPKAGQGAEQYF	TGTGCCAGCTCTCCAAAGGCCGGACAGGGGGCCGAGCAGTACTTC	TRBD1	many	TRBV18	TRBJ2-7
CASTPESEVKVEQYF	TGCGCCAGCACCCCTGAATCAGAGGTAAAGGTCGAGCAGTACTTC	NA	many	TRBV5-1	TRBJ2-7
CASSLRLAVAETQYF	TGTGCTAGCAGCTTAAGACTAGCGGTGGCGGAGACCCAGTACTTC	TRBD2	NA	TRBV7-7	TRBJ2-5
CASSYLHTGELFF	TGTGCCAGCAGTTACCTTCACACCGGGGAGCTGTTTTTT	NA	many	TRBV6-6	TRBJ2-2
CASSLELEQYF	TGTGCCAGCAGCCTGGAGCTCGAGCAGTACTTC	NA	NA	TRBV7-9	TRBJ2-7
CASTLPGQGHNEQFF	TGTGCCAGTACCTTACCGGGACAGGGTCACAATGAGCAGTTCTTC	TRBD1	NA	TRBV19	TRBJ2-1
CASSQEVNSGRTYNEQFF	TGTGCCAGCAGCCAAGAGGTGAATAGCGGGAGGACCTACAATGAGCAGTTCTTC	TRBD2	NA	TRBV3-1	TRBJ2-1
CASSEALTGADTQYF	TGTGCCAGCAGTGAGGCTTTGACAGGGGCAGATACGCAGTATTTT	TRBD1	many	TRBV2	TRBJ2-3
CASSWTPGFGEAFF	TGTGCCAGCAGCTGGACCCCGGGATTCGGTGAAGCTTTCTTT	NA	NA	TRBV7-8	TRBJ1-1
CAWSVLRLDIYEQYF	TGTGCCTGGAGTGTACTCCGGTTAGACATTTACGAGCAGTACTTC	NA	few	TRBV30	TRBJ2-7